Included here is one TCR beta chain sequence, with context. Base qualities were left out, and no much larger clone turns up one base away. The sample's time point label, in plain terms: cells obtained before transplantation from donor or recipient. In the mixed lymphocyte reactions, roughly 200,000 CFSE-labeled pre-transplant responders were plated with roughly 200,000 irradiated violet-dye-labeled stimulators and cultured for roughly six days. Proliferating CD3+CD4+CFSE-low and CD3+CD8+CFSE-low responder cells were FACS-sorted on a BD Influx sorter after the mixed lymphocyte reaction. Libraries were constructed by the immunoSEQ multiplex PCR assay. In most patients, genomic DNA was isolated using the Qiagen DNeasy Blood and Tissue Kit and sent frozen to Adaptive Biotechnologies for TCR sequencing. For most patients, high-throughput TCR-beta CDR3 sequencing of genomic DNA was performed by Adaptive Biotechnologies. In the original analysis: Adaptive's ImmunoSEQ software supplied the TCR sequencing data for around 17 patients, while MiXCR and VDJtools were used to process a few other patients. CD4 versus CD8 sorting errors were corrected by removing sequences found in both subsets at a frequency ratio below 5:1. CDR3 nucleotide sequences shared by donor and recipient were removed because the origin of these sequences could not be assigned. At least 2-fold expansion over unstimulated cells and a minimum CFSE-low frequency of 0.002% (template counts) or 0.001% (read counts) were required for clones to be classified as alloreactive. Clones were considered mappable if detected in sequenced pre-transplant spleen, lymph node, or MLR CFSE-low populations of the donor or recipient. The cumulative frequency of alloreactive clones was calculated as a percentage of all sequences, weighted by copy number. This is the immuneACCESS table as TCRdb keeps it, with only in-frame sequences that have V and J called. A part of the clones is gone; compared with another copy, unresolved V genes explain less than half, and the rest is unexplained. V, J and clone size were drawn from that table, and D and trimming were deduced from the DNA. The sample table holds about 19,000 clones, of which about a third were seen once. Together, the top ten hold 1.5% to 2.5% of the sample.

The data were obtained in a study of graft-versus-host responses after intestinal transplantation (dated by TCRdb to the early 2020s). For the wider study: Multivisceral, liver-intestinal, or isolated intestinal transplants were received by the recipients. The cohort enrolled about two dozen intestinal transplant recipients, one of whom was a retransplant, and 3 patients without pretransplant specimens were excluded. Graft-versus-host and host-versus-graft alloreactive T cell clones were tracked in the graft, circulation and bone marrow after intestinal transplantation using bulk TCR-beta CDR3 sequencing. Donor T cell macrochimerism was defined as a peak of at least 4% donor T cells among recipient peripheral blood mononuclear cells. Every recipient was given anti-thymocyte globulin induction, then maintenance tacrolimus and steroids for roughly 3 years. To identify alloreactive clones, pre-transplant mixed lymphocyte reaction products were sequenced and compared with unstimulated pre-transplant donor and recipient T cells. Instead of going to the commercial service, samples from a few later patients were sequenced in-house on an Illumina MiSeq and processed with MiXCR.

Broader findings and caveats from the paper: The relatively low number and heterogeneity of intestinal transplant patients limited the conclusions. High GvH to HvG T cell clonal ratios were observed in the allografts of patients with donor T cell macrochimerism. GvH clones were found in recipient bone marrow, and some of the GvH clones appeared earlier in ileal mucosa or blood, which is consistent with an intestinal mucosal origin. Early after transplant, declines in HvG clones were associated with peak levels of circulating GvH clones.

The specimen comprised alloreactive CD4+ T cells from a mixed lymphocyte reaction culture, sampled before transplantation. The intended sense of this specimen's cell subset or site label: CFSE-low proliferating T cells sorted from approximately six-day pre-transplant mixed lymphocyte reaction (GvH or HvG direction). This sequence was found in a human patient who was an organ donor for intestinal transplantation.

DNA sequence: TGTGCCAGTAACGGACAGTCTACCTACGAGCAGTACTTC. The resulting protein is CASNGQSTYEQYF. This chain is built from TRBV6-5 and TRBJ2-7; the D region possibly corresponds to TRBD1 (6 bases align). Including the terminal cysteine and phenylalanine, the CDR3 comprises 13 residues. The DNA shown is the 39-base CDR3, in frame from base 1. The V end loses 9 bases and the J end loses 2 bases, and a stretch of 14 bases separates them. The germline V gene gives CDR1 as MNHEY and CDR2 as SVGAGI.